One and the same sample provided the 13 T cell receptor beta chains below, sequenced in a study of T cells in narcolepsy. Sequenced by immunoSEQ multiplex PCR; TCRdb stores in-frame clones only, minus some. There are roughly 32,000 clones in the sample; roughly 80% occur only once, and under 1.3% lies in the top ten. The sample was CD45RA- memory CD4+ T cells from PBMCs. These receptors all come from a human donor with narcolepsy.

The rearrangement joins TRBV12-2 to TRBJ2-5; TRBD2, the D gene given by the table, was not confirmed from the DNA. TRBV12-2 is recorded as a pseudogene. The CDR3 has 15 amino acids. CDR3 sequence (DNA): TGTGCAAGTCGCTTATGGGTTGGGGGGGTAGAGACCCAGTACTTC. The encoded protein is CASRLWVGGVETQYF.

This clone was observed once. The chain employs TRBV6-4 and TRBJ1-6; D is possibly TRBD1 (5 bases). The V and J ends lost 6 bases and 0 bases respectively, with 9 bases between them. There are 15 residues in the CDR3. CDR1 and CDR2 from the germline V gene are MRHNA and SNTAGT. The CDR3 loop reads CASRPDSSYNSPLHF. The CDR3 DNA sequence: TGTGCCAGCAGACCAGACAGCTCCTATAATTCACCCCTCCACTTT.

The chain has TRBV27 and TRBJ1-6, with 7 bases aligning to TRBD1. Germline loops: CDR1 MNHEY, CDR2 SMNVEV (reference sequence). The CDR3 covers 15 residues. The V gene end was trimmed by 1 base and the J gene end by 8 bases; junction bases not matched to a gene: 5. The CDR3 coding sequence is TGTGCCAGCAGTTTATACAGGGGTAAAGATTCACCCCTCCACTTT. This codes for CASSLYRGKDSPLHF.

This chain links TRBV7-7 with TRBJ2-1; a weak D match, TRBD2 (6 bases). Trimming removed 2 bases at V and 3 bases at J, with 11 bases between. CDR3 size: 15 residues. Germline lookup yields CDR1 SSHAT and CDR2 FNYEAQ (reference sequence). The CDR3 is CASSLKLAGYNEQFF. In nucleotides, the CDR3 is TGTGCCAGCAGCTTAAAACTAGCAGGCTACAATGAGCAGTTCTTC.

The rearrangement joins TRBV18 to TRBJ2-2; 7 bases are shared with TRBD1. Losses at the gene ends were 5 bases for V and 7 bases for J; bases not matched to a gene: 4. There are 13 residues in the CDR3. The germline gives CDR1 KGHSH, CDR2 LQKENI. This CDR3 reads CASSTGEGGELFF. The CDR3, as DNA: TGTGCCAGCTCAACAGGGGAAGGCGGGGAGCTGTTTTTT. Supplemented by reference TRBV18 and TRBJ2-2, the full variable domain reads NAGVMQNPRHLVRRRGQEARLRCSPMKGHSHVYWYRQLPEEGLKFMVYLQKENIIDESGMPKERFSAEFPKEGPSILRIQQVVRGDSAAYFCASSTGEGGELFFGEGSRLTVL.

The CDR3 coding sequence is TGCGCCACCAAGGAAGAGATCCCTAATTCACCCCTCCACTTT. It translates to CATKEEIPNSPLHF. V is TRBV5-1 and J is TRBJ1-6; D not certain. V was pared by 9 bases and J by 6 bases, with 16 bases between. The CDR3 extends over 14 amino acids. The germline gives CDR1 SGHRS, CDR2 YFSETQ. The full variable domain, its missing parts supplied by reference TRBV5-1 and TRBJ1-6, is KAGVTQTPRYLIKTRGQQVTLSCSPISGHRSVSWYQQTPGQGLQFLFEYFSETQRNKGNFPGRFSGRQFSNSRSEMNVSTLELGDSALYLCATKEEIPNSPLHFGNGTRLTVT.

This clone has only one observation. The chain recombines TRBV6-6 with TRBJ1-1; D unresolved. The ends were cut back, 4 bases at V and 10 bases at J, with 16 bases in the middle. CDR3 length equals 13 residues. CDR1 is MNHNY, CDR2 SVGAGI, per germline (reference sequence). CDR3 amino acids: CASSFSLGGLAFF. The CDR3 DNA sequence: TGTGCCAGCAGTTTCTCCCTTGGCGGTCTAGCTTTCTTT.

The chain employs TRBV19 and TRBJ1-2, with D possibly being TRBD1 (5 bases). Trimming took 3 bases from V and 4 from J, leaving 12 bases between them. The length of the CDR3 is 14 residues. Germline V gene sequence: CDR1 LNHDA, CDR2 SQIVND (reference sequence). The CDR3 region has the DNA TGTGCCAGTAGTATGCCTGGGGCCGGCTATGGCTACACCTTC. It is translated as CASSMPGAGYGYTF.

The CDR3 coding sequence is TGTGCCAGTAGTATTGCCGGGTCGGCCACCGGGGAGCTGTTTTTT. This translates into CASSIAGSATGELFF. The rearrangement uses TRBV19 and TRBJ2-2; D is uncertain. V lost 3 bases to trimming and J lost 4 bases, with 12 bases between them. The CDR3 runs 15 residues. Per germline, CDR1 LNHDA and CDR2 SQIVND (reference sequence).

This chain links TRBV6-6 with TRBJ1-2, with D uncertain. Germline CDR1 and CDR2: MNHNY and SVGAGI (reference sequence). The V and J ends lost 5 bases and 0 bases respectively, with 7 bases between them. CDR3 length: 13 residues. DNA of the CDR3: TGTGCCAGCAGTCAAACAGCTAACTATGGCTACACCTTC. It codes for CASSQTANYGYTF.

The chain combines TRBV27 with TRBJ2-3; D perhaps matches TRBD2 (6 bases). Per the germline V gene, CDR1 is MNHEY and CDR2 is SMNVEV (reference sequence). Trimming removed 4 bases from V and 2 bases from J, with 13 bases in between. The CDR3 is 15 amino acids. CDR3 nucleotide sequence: TGTGCCAGCAGTTCCGGGGGTCGGATCACAGATACGCAGTATTTT. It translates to CASSSGGRITDTQYF.

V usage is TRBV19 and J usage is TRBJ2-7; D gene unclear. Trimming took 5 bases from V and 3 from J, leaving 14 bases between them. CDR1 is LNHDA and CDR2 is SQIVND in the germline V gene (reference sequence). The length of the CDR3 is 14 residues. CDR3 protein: CASSLHHRDYEQYF. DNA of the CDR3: TGTGCCAGTAGTCTACACCACAGAGACTACGAGCAGTACTTC.

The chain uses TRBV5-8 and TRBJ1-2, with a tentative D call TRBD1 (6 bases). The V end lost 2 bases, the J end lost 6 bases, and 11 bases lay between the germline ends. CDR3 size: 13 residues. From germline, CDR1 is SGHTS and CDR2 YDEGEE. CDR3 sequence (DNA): TGTGCCAGCAGCTTTACAGGGACTAATGGCTACACCTTC. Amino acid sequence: CASSFTGTNGYTF.